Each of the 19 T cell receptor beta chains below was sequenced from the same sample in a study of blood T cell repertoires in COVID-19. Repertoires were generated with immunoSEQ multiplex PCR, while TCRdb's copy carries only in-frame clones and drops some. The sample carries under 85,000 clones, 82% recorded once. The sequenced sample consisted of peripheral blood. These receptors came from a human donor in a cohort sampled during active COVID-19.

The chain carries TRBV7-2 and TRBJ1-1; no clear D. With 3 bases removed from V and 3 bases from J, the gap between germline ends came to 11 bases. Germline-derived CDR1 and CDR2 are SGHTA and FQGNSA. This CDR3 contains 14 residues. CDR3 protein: CASSLIEGYTEAFF. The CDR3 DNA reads TGTGCCAGCAGCTTGATAGAGGGTTACACTGAAGCTTTCTTT.

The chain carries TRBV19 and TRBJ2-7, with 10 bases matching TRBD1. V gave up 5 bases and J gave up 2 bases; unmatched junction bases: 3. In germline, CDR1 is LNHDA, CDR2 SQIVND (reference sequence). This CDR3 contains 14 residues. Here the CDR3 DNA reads TGTGCCAGTAGTGATGGACAGGGGGCCTACGAGCAGTACTTC. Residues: CASSDGQGAYEQYF.

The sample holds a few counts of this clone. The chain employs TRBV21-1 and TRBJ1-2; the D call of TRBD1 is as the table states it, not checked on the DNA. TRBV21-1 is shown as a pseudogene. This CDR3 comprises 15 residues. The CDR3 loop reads CASSKETGPTESYTF. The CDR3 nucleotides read TGTGCCAGCAGCAAAGAGACAGGACCAACTGAGAGCTACACCTTC.

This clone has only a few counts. The CDR3 region is CASSLGGGGTSYNEQFF. DNA of the CDR3: TGTGCCAGCAGCTTGGGCGGCGGGGGGACTTCCTACAATGAGCAGTTCTTC. The rearrangement links TRBV5-5 to TRBJ2-1, with 8 bases identical to TRBD2. Looked up from germline, CDR1 is SGHKS and CDR2 is YYEKEE (reference sequence). Germline trimming cut 0 bases from V and 1 base from J; bases unmatched to any gene: 6. The length of the CDR3 is 17 residues.

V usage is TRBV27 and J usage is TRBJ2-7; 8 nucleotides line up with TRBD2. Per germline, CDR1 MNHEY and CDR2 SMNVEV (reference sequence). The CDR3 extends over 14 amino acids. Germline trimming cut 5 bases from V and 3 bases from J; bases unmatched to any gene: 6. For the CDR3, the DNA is TGTGCCAGCAGTCCCCGGGGGGGATACTACGAGCAGTACTTC. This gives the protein CASSPRGGYYEQYF.

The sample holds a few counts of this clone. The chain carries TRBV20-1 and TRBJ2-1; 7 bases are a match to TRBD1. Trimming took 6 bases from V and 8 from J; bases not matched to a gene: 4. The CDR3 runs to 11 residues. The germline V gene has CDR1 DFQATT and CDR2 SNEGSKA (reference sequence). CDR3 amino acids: CSADRVDEQFF. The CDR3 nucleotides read TGCAGTGCCGACAGGGTCGATGAGCAGTTCTTC.

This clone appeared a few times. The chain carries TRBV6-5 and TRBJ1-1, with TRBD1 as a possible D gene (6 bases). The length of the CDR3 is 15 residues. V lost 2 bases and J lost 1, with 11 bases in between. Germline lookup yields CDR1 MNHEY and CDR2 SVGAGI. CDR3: CASSYEDRPNTEAFF. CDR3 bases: TGTGCCAGCAGTTACGAGGACAGACCGAACACTGAAGCTTTCTTT.

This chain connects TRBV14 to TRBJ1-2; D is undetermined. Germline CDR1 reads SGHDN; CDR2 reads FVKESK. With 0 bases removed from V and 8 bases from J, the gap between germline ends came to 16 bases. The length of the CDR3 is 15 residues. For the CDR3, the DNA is TGTGCCAGCAGCCAAGATCTCTACAGCAAGCTGGGCTACACCTTC. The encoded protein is CASSQDLYSKLGYTF.

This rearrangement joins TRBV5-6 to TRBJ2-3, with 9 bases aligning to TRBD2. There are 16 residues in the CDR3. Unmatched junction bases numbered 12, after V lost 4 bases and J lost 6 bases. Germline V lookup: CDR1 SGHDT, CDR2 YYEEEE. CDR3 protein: CASSRELAGREDTQYF. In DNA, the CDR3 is TGTGCCAGCAGCAGAGAACTAGCGGGCCGGGAGGATACGCAGTATTTT.

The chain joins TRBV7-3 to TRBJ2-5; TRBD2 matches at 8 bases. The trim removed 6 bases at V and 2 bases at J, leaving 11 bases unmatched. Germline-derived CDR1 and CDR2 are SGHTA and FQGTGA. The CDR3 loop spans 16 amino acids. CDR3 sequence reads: CASSRGSGGVQETQYF. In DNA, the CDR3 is TGTGCCAGCAGTCGGGGGAGCGGGGGAGTACAAGAGACCCAGTACTTC.

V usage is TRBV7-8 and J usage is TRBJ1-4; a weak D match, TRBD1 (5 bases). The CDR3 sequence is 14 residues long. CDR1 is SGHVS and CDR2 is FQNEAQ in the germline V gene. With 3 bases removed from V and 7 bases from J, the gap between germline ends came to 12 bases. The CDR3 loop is CASSFLDGGEKLFF. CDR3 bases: TGTGCCAGCAGCTTTTTGGACGGGGGTGAAAAACTGTTTTTT.

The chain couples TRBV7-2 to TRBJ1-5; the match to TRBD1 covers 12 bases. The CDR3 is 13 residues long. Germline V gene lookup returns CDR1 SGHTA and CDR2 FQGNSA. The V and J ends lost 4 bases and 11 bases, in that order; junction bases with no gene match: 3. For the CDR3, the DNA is TGTGCCAGCAGCTGGGACAGGGGGCAGTCCCAGCATTTT. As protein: CASSWDRGQSQHF. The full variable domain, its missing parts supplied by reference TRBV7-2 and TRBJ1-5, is GAGVSQSPSNKVTEKGKDVELRCDPISGHTALYWYRQSLGQGLEFLIYFQGNSAPDKSGLPSDRFSAERTGGSVSTLTIQRTQQEDSAVYLCASSWDRGQSQHFGDGTRLSIL.

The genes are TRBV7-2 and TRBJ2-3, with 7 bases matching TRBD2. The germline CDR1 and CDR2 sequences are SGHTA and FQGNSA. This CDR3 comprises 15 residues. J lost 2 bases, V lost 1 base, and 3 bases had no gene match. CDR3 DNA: TGTGCCAGCAGCTTAGATGGGGGGGACACAGATACGCAGTATTTT. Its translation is CASSLDGGDTDTQYF.

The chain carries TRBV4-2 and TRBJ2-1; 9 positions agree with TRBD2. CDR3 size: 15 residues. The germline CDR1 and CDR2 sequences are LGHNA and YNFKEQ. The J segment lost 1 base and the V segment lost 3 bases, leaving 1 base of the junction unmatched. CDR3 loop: CASSQSGGSYNEQFF. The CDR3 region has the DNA TGTGCCAGCAGCCAGAGCGGGGGGTCCTACAATGAGCAGTTCTTC.

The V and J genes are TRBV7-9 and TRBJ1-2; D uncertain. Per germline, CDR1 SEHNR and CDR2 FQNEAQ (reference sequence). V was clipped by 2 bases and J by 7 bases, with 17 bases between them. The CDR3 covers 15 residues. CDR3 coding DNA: TGTGCCAGCAGCTTACACAGCGGGCGGTCGGGTGGCTACACCTTC. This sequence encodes CASSLHSGRSGGYTF.

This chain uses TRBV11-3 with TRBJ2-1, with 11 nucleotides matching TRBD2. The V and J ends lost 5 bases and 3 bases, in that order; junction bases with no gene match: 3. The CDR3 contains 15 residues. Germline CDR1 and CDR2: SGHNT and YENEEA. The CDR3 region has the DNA TGTGCCAGCAGCCCCGGGACTAGCGGCTACAATGAGCAGTTCTTC. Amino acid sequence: CASSPGTSGYNEQFF.

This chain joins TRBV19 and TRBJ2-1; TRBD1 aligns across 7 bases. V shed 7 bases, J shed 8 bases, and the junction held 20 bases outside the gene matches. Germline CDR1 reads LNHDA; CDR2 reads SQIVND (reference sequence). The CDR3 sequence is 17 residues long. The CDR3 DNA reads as TGTGCCAGTACGAAATCCCTCGACAGGGCCCGATACTATGAGCAGTTCTTC. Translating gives CASTKSLDRARYYEQFF. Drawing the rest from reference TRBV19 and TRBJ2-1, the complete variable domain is DGGITQSPKYLFRKEGQNVTLSCEQNLNHDAMYWYRQDPGQGLRLIYYSQIVNDFQKGDIAEGYSVSREKKESFPLTVTSAQKNPTAFYLCASTKSLDRARYYEQFFGPGTRLTVL.

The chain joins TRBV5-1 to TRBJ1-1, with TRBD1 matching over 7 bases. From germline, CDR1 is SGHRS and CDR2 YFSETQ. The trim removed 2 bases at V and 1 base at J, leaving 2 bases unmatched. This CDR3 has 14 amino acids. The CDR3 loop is CASSFRGENTEAFF. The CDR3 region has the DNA TGCGCCAGCAGCTTCAGGGGGGAGAACACTGAAGCTTTCTTT.

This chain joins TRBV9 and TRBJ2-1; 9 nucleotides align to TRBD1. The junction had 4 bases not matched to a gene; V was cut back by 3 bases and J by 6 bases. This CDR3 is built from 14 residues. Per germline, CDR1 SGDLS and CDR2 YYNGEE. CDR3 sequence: CASSAPTGGNEQFF. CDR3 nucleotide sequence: TGTGCCAGCAGCGCCCCGACAGGGGGCAATGAGCAGTTCTTC.